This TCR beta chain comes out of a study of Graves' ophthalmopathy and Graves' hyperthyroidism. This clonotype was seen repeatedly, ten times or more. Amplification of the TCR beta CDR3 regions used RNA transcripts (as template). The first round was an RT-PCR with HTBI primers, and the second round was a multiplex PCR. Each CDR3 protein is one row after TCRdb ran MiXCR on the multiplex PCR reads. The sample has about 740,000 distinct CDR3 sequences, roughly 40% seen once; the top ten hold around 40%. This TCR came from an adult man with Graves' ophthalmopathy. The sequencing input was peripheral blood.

Written as DNA, the CDR3 is TGTGCCAGTAGTAGACAGTTTGATCAGCCCCAGCATTTT. Translating gives CASSRQFDQPQHF. The chain uses TRBV19 and TRBJ1-5; tentatively, D is TRBD1 (5 bases). Between the trimmed V and J ends, which lost 4 bases and 5 bases, there was a span of 9 bases. The CDR3 extends over 13 amino acids. Germline V gene lookup returns CDR1 LNHDA and CDR2 SQIVND (reference sequence).